Below, one T cell receptor beta chain is given with its context. The study ran its PCR with 60 Vbeta and 13 Jbeta primers. Only in-frame clones appear in the TCRdb table, and some are missing; sequencing was by immunoSEQ multiplex PCR. This table has fewer than 250,000 clones, roughly 80% appearing once. This record comes from a study of cytomegalovirus exposure and HLA in healthy donors. The CDR3 is 11 amino acids. The germline CDR1 and CDR2 sequences are SEHNR and FQNEAQ (reference sequence). Trimming stripped 8 bases from V and 0 bases from J, with 4 bases between. The TCR was taken from a woman under 30 in good health and CMV-seronegative. V gene TRBV7-9 combines with J gene TRBJ1-1, with unresolved D. Sequenced material: PBMCs. The CDR3 reads CASVMNTEAFF. The CDR3 DNA sequence: TGTGCCAGCGTAATGAACACTGAAGCTTTCTTT.